This T cell receptor beta chain was recorded in a study of beta chain features in type 1 diabetes. Study-level findings and limits: Small HLA sub-analyses could not settle whether HLA shapes TCRB rearrangement. TCRB CDR3s were moderately but significantly shorter in Type 1 diabetes patients in all four CD4+ subsets. Type 1 diabetes patients had fewer VDJ junction insertions and more deletions.

A few counts support this clone. The antigen is unknown. Purities in excess of 95% were seen in all sorted populations. V lost 4 bases to trimming and J lost 6 bases, with 12 bases between them. Germline assignment: CDR1 MNHNY and CDR2 SVGAGI (reference sequence). This CDR3 region has 13 residues. Since all of the isolated RNA was reverse transcribed, expressed TCRB transcripts were what got sequenced. The repertoire was sequenced with immunoSEQ multiplex PCR; TCRdb's copy has only in-frame clones and lacks some. In the table there are about 180,000 clones, approximately 7.9% of which are singletons. This TCR was recovered from a man aged 18 to 35 with type 1 diabetes. The V gene is TRBV6-6, the J gene TRBJ1-1; a possible D gene is TRBD1 (6 bases). Sequencing input: central memory CD4+ T cells from blood. As DNA, the CDR3 is TGTGCCAGCAGTTCCCACAGGGTTGCTGAAGCTTTCTTT. It yields the protein CASSSHRVAEAFF.